Listed below are T cell receptor beta chains from one sample, sequenced in a study of identical twins. TCRdb re-called the 5' RACE reads with MiXCR, one entry per CDR3 protein. This table holds approximately 890,000 distinct CDR3 sequences, about 12% found once. These data were also filed under a second study, of yellow fever vaccine responses in identical twins.

The sequencing input was PBMCs. The origin of the receptors is a woman between 18 and 29 years old in good health. Each CDR3 is given with its conserved first and last residue. The D gene is left open where the match is weak. Some rows have no size entry. The others give once, few or many, or a class for an expanded clone.

J gene: TRBJ2-1; D gene: NA; V gene: TRBV11-2; clone size: few; CDR3 protein: CASSLLGGEGRGRNEQFF; CDR3 DNA: TGTGCCAGCAGCTTACTAGGAGGTGAGGGGAGGGGGAGGAATGAGCAGTTCTTC
J gene: TRBJ2-5; D gene: NA; V gene: TRBV6-5; clone size: NA; CDR3 protein: CASSSQDSLGETQYF; CDR3 DNA: TGTGCCAGCAGTTCCCAGGATAGCCTGGGGGAGACCCAGTACTTC
J gene: TRBJ2-2; D gene: NA; V gene: TRBV4-2; clone size: once; CDR3 protein: CASSPMTIERTTGELFF; CDR3 DNA: TGTGCCAGCAGCCCCATGACTATCGAGCGGACCACCGGGGAGCTGTTTTTT
J gene: TRBJ1-5; D gene: TRBD1; V gene: TRBV20-1; clone size: few; CDR3 protein: CSARDTPGTGNQPQHF; CDR3 DNA: TGCAGTGCTAGAGATACGCCGGGGACAGGCAATCAGCCCCAGCATTTT
J gene: TRBJ1-1; D gene: TRBD1; V gene: TRBV29-1; clone size: NA; CDR3 protein: CSGHRGEAFF; CDR3 DNA: TGCAGCGGTCACAGGGGTGAAGCTTTCTTT
J gene: TRBJ2-5; D gene: TRBD2; V gene: TRBV20-1; clone size: NA; CDR3 protein: CSARAASGRKETQYF; CDR3 DNA: TGCAGTGCTAGGGCGGCTAGCGGGAGGAAAGAGACCCAGTACTTC
J gene: TRBJ1-6; D gene: NA; V gene: TRBV28; clone size: few; CDR3 protein: CASSQRTPNSPLHF; CDR3 DNA: TGTGCCAGCAGTCAAAGGACACCGAATTCACCCCTCCACTTT
J gene: TRBJ2-7; D gene: TRBD2; V gene: TRBV7-6; clone size: NA; CDR3 protein: CASAGEISYEQYF; CDR3 DNA: TGTGCCAGCGCGGGGGAGATCTCCTACGAGCAGTACTTC
J gene: TRBJ2-2; D gene: TRBD1; V gene: TRBV5-1; clone size: few; CDR3 protein: CASSSRTGDKLRINTGELFF; CDR3 DNA: TGCGCCAGCAGCTCGCGTACAGGGGACAAACTCCGAATCAACACCGGGGAGCTGTTTTTT
J gene: TRBJ1-1; D gene: NA; V gene: TRBV27; clone size: NA; CDR3 protein: CASSFGPPGGVTEAFF; CDR3 DNA: TGTGCCAGCAGTTTCGGACCCCCGGGAGGGGTCACTGAAGCTTTCTTT
J gene: TRBJ2-3; D gene: NA; V gene: TRBV28; clone size: NA; CDR3 protein: CASSPPTDTDTQYF; CDR3 DNA: TGTGCCAGCAGTCCTCCGACAGACACAGATACGCAGTATTTT
J gene: TRBJ2-3; D gene: NA; V gene: TRBV20-1; clone size: NA; CDR3 protein: CSARGSPDTQYF; CDR3 DNA: TGCAGTGCTAGGGGGAGCCCAGATACGCAGTATTTT
J gene: TRBJ1-6; D gene: NA; V gene: TRBV28; clone size: few; CDR3 protein: CASRPPGRGYSPLHF; CDR3 DNA: TGTGCCAGCAGGCCTCCAGGGCGCGGGTATTCACCCCTCCACTTT
J gene: TRBJ2-1; D gene: TRBD1; V gene: TRBV14; clone size: few; CDR3 protein: CASSQGTGMGFGYNEQFF; CDR3 DNA: TGTGCCAGCAGCCAAGGGACAGGGATGGGGTTTGGCTACAATGAGCAGTTCTTC
J gene: TRBJ2-1; D gene: TRBD1; V gene: TRBV7-9; clone size: NA; CDR3 protein: CASSRPTGVFFYNEQFF; CDR3 DNA: TGTGCCAGCAGTCGACCGACAGGGGTATTCTTCTACAATGAGCAGTTCTTC
J gene: TRBJ2-5; D gene: NA; V gene: TRBV10-3; clone size: many; CDR3 protein: CAISVAETQYF; CDR3 DNA: TGTGCCATCAGTGTCGCAGAGACCCAGTACTTC
J gene: TRBJ2-1; D gene: TRBD2; V gene: TRBV9; clone size: NA; CDR3 protein: CASSVSGGPGDEQFF; CDR3 DNA: TGTGCCAGCAGCGTTAGCGGGGGGCCTGGGGATGAGCAGTTCTTC
J gene: TRBJ2-5; D gene: TRBD1; V gene: TRBV4-1; clone size: few; CDR3 protein: CASSQVAGTGEETQYF; CDR3 DNA: TGCGCCAGCAGCCAAGTAGCCGGGACAGGGGAAGAGACCCAGTACTTC
J gene: TRBJ1-5; D gene: TRBD1; V gene: TRBV20-1; clone size: many; CDR3 protein: CSARDREVQPQHF; CDR3 DNA: TGCAGTGCTCGGGACAGGGAGGTTCAGCCCCAGCATTTT
J gene: TRBJ1-1; D gene: NA; V gene: TRBV27; clone size: few; CDR3 protein: CASTQRGGTEAFF; CDR3 DNA: TGTGCCAGCACCCAACGGGGGGGCACTGAAGCTTTCTTT
J gene: TRBJ2-1; D gene: TRBD2; V gene: TRBV4-1; clone size: NA; CDR3 protein: CASSQVGAGGLYNEQFF; CDR3 DNA: TGCGCCAGCAGCCAAGTCGGCGCGGGGGGGCTGTACAATGAGCAGTTCTTC
J gene: TRBJ2-1; D gene: NA; V gene: TRBV20-1; clone size: NA; CDR3 protein: CSAERAVEQFF; CDR3 DNA: TGCAGTGCAGAAAGAGCGGTTGAGCAGTTCTTC
J gene: TRBJ2-3; D gene: NA; V gene: TRBV2; clone size: many; CDR3 protein: CASSARAGGTDTQYF; CDR3 DNA: TGTGCCAGCAGCGCCCGGGCAGGAGGAACAGATACGCAGTATTTT
J gene: TRBJ2-3; D gene: TRBD2; V gene: TRBV10-3; clone size: few; CDR3 protein: CATVDSGSSMGQYF; CDR3 DNA: TGTGCCACGGTGGATAGCGGGAGTTCCATGGGGCAGTATTTT
J gene: TRBJ2-2; D gene: NA; V gene: TRBV28; clone size: NA; CDR3 protein: CVAGQNGELFF; CDR3 DNA: TGTGTGGCAGGCCAAAACGGGGAGCTGTTTTTT
J gene: TRBJ2-5; D gene: NA; V gene: TRBV12-3/TRBV12-4; clone size: NA; CDR3 protein: CASSFSAGKETQYF; CDR3 DNA: TGTGCCAGCAGTTTCTCAGCGGGCAAGGAGACCCAGTACTTC
J gene: TRBJ2-1; D gene: TRBD2; V gene: TRBV6-1; clone size: few; CDR3 protein: CASSPPGTSGYNEQFF; CDR3 DNA: TGTGCCAGCAGTCCACCCGGGACTAGCGGATACAATGAGCAGTTCTTC
J gene: TRBJ1-4; D gene: NA; V gene: TRBV6-6; clone size: NA; CDR3 protein: CASTSGGKLFF; CDR3 DNA: TGTGCCAGCACCTCAGGTGGAAAACTGTTTTTT
J gene: TRBJ1-1; D gene: NA; V gene: TRBV7-9; clone size: NA; CDR3 protein: CASSLPPTTEAFF; CDR3 DNA: TGTGCCAGCAGCTTACCCCCCACCACTGAAGCTTTCTTT
J gene: TRBJ2-7; D gene: NA; V gene: TRBV28; clone size: NA; CDR3 protein: CASRRTADEYF; CDR3 DNA: TGTGCCAGCAGACGGACGGCGGACGAGTACTTC
J gene: TRBJ1-2; D gene: NA; V gene: TRBV10-3; clone size: few; CDR3 protein: CAISETPAGGYTF; CDR3 DNA: TGTGCCATCAGTGAGACACCCGCGGGCGGCTACACCTTC
J gene: TRBJ2-3; D gene: NA; V gene: TRBV5-1; clone size: few; CDR3 protein: CASSLAQSSTDTQYF; CDR3 DNA: TGCGCCAGCAGCCTGGCACAGAGTAGCACAGATACGCAGTATTTT
J gene: TRBJ2-7; D gene: TRBD2; V gene: TRBV20-1; clone size: many; CDR3 protein: CSASASGSYEQYF; CDR3 DNA: TGCAGTGCTAGTGCTAGCGGCTCCTACGAGCAGTACTTC
J gene: TRBJ2-3; D gene: TRBD2; V gene: TRBV10-3; clone size: many; CDR3 protein: CAISDISGIPDTQYF; CDR3 DNA: TGTGCCATCAGTGATATTAGCGGGATTCCAGATACGCAGTATTTT
J gene: TRBJ2-2; D gene: TRBD2; V gene: TRBV28; clone size: few; CDR3 protein: CASSLVPRVRGGAGELFF; CDR3 DNA: TGTGCCAGCAGTTTGGTACCTCGAGTGAGGGGAGGGGCCGGGGAGCTGTTTTTT
J gene: TRBJ2-1; D gene: NA; V gene: TRBV6-2/TRBV6-3; clone size: many; CDR3 protein: CASSSYGGSYNEQFF; CDR3 DNA: TGTGCCAGCAGCTCGTACGGGGGCTCCTACAATGAGCAGTTCTTC
J gene: TRBJ2-7; D gene: NA; V gene: TRBV4-1; clone size: few; CDR3 protein: CASSQVRGSYEQYF; CDR3 DNA: TGCGCCAGCAGCCAAGTGAGGGGCTCCTACGAGCAGTACTTC
J gene: TRBJ1-2; D gene: NA; V gene: TRBV29-1; clone size: NA; CDR3 protein: CSAQWGLYGYTF; CDR3 DNA: TGCAGCGCCCAGTGGGGGCTCTATGGCTACACCTTC
J gene: TRBJ1-2; D gene: NA; V gene: TRBV7-9; clone size: few; CDR3 protein: CASSLALGGENYGYTF; CDR3 DNA: TGTGCCAGCAGCTTAGCGCTCGGGGGTGAAAACTATGGCTACACCTTC
J gene: TRBJ2-3; D gene: NA; V gene: TRBV12-3/TRBV12-4; clone size: NA; CDR3 protein: CASSFMVNTQYF; CDR3 DNA: TGTGCCAGCAGTTTTATGGTAAATACGCAGTATTTT
J gene: TRBJ1-5; D gene: NA; V gene: TRBV24-1; clone size: NA; CDR3 protein: CATSPWNSNQPQHF; CDR3 DNA: TGTGCCACCAGTCCGTGGAATAGCAATCAGCCCCAGCATTTT
J gene: TRBJ2-1; D gene: TRBD2; V gene: TRBV6-5; clone size: NA; CDR3 protein: CASSYSSGGLSYNEQFF; CDR3 DNA: TGTGCCAGCAGTTACTCTAGCGGGGGCCTCTCCTACAATGAGCAGTTCTTC
J gene: TRBJ2-3; D gene: NA; V gene: TRBV5-1; clone size: NA; CDR3 protein: CASSLEGMADTQYF; CDR3 DNA: TGCGCCAGCAGCTTGGAGGGGATGGCAGATACGCAGTATTTT
J gene: TRBJ2-1; D gene: TRBD2; V gene: TRBV12-3/TRBV12-4; clone size: few; CDR3 protein: CASRTGTSGKGEQFF; CDR3 DNA: TGTGCCAGCAGAACCGGGACTAGCGGGAAGGGTGAGCAGTTCTTC
J gene: TRBJ2-1; D gene: NA; V gene: TRBV20-1; clone size: few; CDR3 protein: CSAEESSYNEQFF; CDR3 DNA: TGCAGTGCCGAAGAGAGCTCCTACAATGAGCAGTTCTTC
J gene: TRBJ2-3; D gene: TRBD1; V gene: TRBV5-1; clone size: many; CDR3 protein: CASSKGQTTDTQYF; CDR3 DNA: TGCGCCAGCAGCAAGGGACAGACCACAGATACGCAGTATTTT
J gene: TRBJ1-1; D gene: NA; V gene: TRBV5-1; clone size: NA; CDR3 protein: CASSLGGSTNTEAFF; CDR3 DNA: TGCGCCAGCAGCTTGGGGGGCAGTACGAACACTGAAGCTTTCTTT
J gene: TRBJ1-2; D gene: NA; V gene: TRBV12-3/TRBV12-4; clone size: many; CDR3 protein: CASSKRTYGYTF; CDR3 DNA: TGTGCCAGCAGTAAACGGACCTATGGCTACACCTTC
J gene: TRBJ2-7; D gene: TRBD2; V gene: TRBV25-1; clone size: few; CDR3 protein: CASVAGGPSYEQYF; CDR3 DNA: TGTGCCAGCGTAGCGGGAGGCCCCTCCTACGAGCAGTACTTC
J gene: TRBJ1-2; D gene: NA; V gene: TRBV12-3/TRBV12-4; clone size: many; CDR3 protein: CASSPGPPQGYGYTF; CDR3 DNA: TGTGCCAGCAGTCCCGGGCCCCCTCAGGGCTATGGCTACACCTTC
J gene: TRBJ1-6; D gene: TRBD1; V gene: TRBV28; clone size: few; CDR3 protein: CASSPPGQGLASPLHF; CDR3 DNA: TGTGCCAGCAGTCCCCCCGGACAGGGTTTAGCATCACCCCTCCACTTT
J gene: TRBJ2-5; D gene: NA; V gene: TRBV5-1; clone size: NA; CDR3 protein: CASNRFGETQYF; CDR3 DNA: TGCGCCAGCAATCGGTTTGGGGAGACCCAGTACTTC
J gene: TRBJ2-3; D gene: NA; V gene: TRBV27; clone size: NA; CDR3 protein: CASKVTTWGTDTQYF; CDR3 DNA: TGTGCCAGCAAGGTGACGACCTGGGGCACAGATACGCAGTATTTT
J gene: TRBJ2-1; D gene: NA; V gene: TRBV28; clone size: NA; CDR3 protein: CASSFLMGEQFF; CDR3 DNA: TGTGCCAGCAGTTTTTTGATGGGTGAGCAGTTCTTC
J gene: TRBJ2-1; D gene: TRBD2; V gene: TRBV20-1; clone size: NA; CDR3 protein: CSARDIVGGTEQFF; CDR3 DNA: TGCAGTGCTAGAGATATAGTCGGGGGGACTGAGCAGTTCTTC
J gene: TRBJ2-5; D gene: TRBD2; V gene: TRBV20-1; clone size: NA; CDR3 protein: CSASLRGTSGLIIGEETQYF; CDR3 DNA: TGCAGTGCTAGCCTCAGGGGAACTAGCGGTCTCATAATCGGGGAAGAGACCCAGTACTTC
J gene: TRBJ2-1; D gene: NA; V gene: TRBV19; clone size: NA; CDR3 protein: CASSILLGGWNEQFF; CDR3 DNA: TGTGCCAGTAGTATACTCTTGGGAGGTTGGAATGAGCAGTTCTTC